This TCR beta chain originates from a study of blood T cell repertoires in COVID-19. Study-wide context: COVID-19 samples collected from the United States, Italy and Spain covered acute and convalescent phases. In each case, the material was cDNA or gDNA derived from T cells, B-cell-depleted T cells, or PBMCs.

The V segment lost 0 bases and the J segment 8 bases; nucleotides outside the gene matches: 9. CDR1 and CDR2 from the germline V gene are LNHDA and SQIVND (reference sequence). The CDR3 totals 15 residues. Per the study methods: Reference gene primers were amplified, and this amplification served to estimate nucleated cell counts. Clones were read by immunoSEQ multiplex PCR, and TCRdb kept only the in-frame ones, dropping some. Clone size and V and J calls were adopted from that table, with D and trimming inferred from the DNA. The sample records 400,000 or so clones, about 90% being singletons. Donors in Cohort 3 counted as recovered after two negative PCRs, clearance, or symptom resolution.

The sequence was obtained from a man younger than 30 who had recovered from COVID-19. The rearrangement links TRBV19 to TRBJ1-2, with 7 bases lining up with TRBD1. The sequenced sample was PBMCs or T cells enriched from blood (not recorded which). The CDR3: CASSIDLTGLRGYTF. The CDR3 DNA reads TGTGCCAGTAGTATAGATCTGACAGGGCTGCGGGGCTACACCTTC.